These 32 T cell receptor beta chains were sequenced from one sample in a study of cytomegalovirus exposure and HLA in healthy donors. 13 Jbeta primers and 60 Vbeta primers were used for the PCR. Measured with immunoSEQ multiplex PCR; TCRdb has only the in-frame clones, and not every one. The data show roughly 170,000 clones, roughly 84% seen once. Material: PBMCs. All receptors come from a girl aged 2-10 years in good health and CMV-seropositive.

This chain uses TRBV19 with TRBJ1-1; TRBD1 might be the D (6 bases). The CDR3 totals 15 residues. The germline V and J ends were trimmed by 8 bases and 2 bases, with 18 bases remaining between them. The germline V gene encodes CDR1 LNHDA and CDR2 SQIVND (reference sequence). DNA of the CDR3: TGTGCCAGTTGGTCGGGGGGGGCAATAAACACTGAAGCTTTCTTT. Translation gives CASWSGGAINTEAFF.

CDR3 DNA: TGTGCCATCAGTGAGGAGGGGGTAGAGACCGGGGAGCTGTTTTTT. This sequence encodes CAISEEGVETGELFF. The chain combines TRBV10-3 with TRBJ2-2; perhaps TRBD1 as D (6 bases). The CDR3 totals 15 residues. Germline loops: CDR1 ENHRY, CDR2 SYGVKD. V was clipped by 2 bases and J by 5 bases, with 12 bases between them.

The chain employs TRBV6-1 and TRBJ2-3; 8 bases are a match to TRBD2. J lost 1 base, V lost 6 bases, and 0 bases had no gene match. CDR1 and CDR2 from the germline V gene are MNHNS and SASEGT. The CDR3 contains 13 residues. The CDR3 region has the DNA TGTGCCAGCAGACTAGCGGGCACAGATACGCAGTATTTT. It yields the protein CASRLAGTDTQYF.

This clone is a singleton in its sample. A read error may account for a junction end that differs from germline. The sample carries other DNA sequences with the same CDR3. V and J are TRBV9 and TRBJ1-2; 7 bases agree with TRBD1. The germline V gene has CDR1 SGDLS and CDR2 YYNGEE. The CDR3 consists of 14 residues. Here the CDR3 reads CASSVYGTAYGYTF. CDR3 DNA: TGTGCTAGCAGCGTCTACGGGACAGCCTATGGCTACACCTTC. Combining the CDR3 with reference TRBV9 and TRBJ1-2 gives the whole variable domain DSGVTQTPKHLITATGQRVTLRCSPRSGDLSVYWYQQSLDQGLQFLIQYYNGEERAKGNILERFSAQQFPDLHSELNLSSLELGDSALYFCASSVYGTAYGYTFGSGTRLTVV.

The rearrangement uses TRBV27 and TRBJ2-7; 9 bases line up with TRBD2. Germline V gene data show CDR1 as MNHEY and CDR2 as SMNVEV (reference sequence). The CDR3 has 17 amino acids. The V and J ends lost 5 bases and 4 bases, in that order; junction bases with no gene match: 15. The CDR3 loop is CASSGTAGGPGGYEQYF. DNA for the CDR3: TGTGCCAGCAGTGGGACAGCGGGGGGTCCCGGAGGGTACGAGCAGTACTTC.

This chain's CDR3 is CASSSGQTSGNTIYF. The CDR3 DNA reads TGTGCCAGCAGCTCGGGACAGACCTCTGGAAACACCATATATTTT. The V call is TRBV11-2, the J call TRBJ1-3, with 7 positions matching TRBD1. In germline, CDR1 is SGHAT, CDR2 FQNNGV. The CDR3 runs to 15 residues. Losses at the gene ends were 4 bases for V and 0 bases for J; bases not matched to a gene: 3. Based on the CDR3 plus reference TRBV11-2 and TRBJ1-3, the full variable domain is EAGVAQSPRYKIIEKRQSVAFWCNPISGHATLYWYQQILGQGPKLLIQFQNNGVVDDSQLPKDRFSAERLKGVDSTLKIQPAKLEDSAVYLCASSSGQTSGNTIYFGEGSWLTVV.

This sequence joins TRBV5-1 and TRBJ2-5, with TRBD2 matching 13 bases. Unmatched junction bases numbered 10, after V lost 4 bases and J lost 4 bases. The CDR3 totals 17 residues. Per the germline V gene, CDR1 is SGHRS and CDR2 is YFSETQ. For the CDR3, the DNA is TGCGCCAGCAGCCTGATCAGGACTAGCGGGAGAGTAGAGACCCAGTACTTC. This translates into CASSLIRTSGRVETQYF.

The rearrangement links TRBV9 to TRBJ2-5; D might be TRBD2 (5 bases). The CDR3 loop spans 17 amino acids. The germline gives CDR1 SGDLS, CDR2 YYNGEE. Trimming left V 1 base short and J 2 bases short, with 18 bases between. This chain's CDR3 is CASSVSRGARVQETQYF. CDR3 DNA: TGTGCCAGCAGCGTATCCCGAGGAGCGCGGGTACAAGAGACCCAGTACTTC.

The rearrangement joins TRBV5-1 to TRBJ1-1; TRBD1 matches 8 bases. Germline CDR1 SGHRS, CDR2 YFSETQ. V lost 0 bases, J lost 4 bases, and 11 bases stayed unmatched. The CDR3 length is 17 residues. In nucleotides, the CDR3 is TGCGCCAGCAGCTTGGTGGTGGGACAGGCTATGGGCACTGAAGCTTTCTTT. This sequence encodes CASSLVVGQAMGTEAFF.

V and J are TRBV30 and TRBJ1-1; the D is unclear. Trimming took 8 bases from V and 11 from J, leaving 12 bases between them. CDR1 is GTSNPN and CDR2 is SVGIG in the germline V gene (reference sequence). This CDR3 comprises 9 residues. CDR3 nucleotide sequence: TGTGCCGGTGGGCGAATGGCTTTCTTT. Its translation is CAGGRMAFF.

The rearrangement links TRBV7-2 to TRBJ2-3, with TRBD2 identical over 10 bases. V trimming: 5 bases; J trimming: 4 bases; junction bases outside the gene matches: 9. The CDR3 is made up of 16 amino acids. The germline CDR1 and CDR2 sequences are SGHTA and FQGNSA. CDR3 protein: CASSLIAGGPPDTQYF. In DNA form, the CDR3 reads TGTGCCAGCAGCCTCATAGCGGGGGGCCCCCCAGATACGCAGTATTTT. The full variable domain, its missing parts supplied by reference TRBV7-2 and TRBJ2-3, is GAGVSQSPSNKVTEKGKDVELRCDPISGHTALYWYRQSLGQGLEFLIYFQGNSAPDKSGLPSDRFSAERTGGSVSTLTIQRTQQEDSAVYLCASSLIAGGPPDTQYFGPGTRLTVL.

The CDR3, as DNA: TGTGCCTGGAGTGTCGGGACTAGCGGGGAAACGCAGTTCTTC. As protein: CAWSVGTSGETQFF. The chain employs TRBV30 and TRBJ2-1; the match to TRBD2 covers 13 bases. With 0 bases clipped from V and 12 bases from J, the junction kept 5 bases outside the gene matches. The CDR3 runs to 14 residues. Germline V CDR1 and CDR2: GTSNPN, SVGIG (reference sequence).

The count of this clone is one. The chain carries TRBV6-5 and TRBJ2-7; D perhaps matches TRBD1 (5 bases). Germline V CDR1 and CDR2: MNHEY, SVGAGI. This CDR3 is 13 amino acids long. Trimming removed 4 bases at V and 6 bases at J, with 13 bases between. Here the CDR3 DNA reads TGTGCCAGCAGTTTCCCTCAGGGCGGCGAGCAGTACTTC. Translation: CASSFPQGGEQYF.

This clone appeared once. The gene calls are TRBV28 and TRBJ1-2; the match to TRBD1 covers 10 bases. V was clipped by 6 bases and J by 8 bases; unmatched bases: 9. Germline assignment: CDR1 MDHEN and CDR2 SYDVKM. CDR3 length equals 14 residues. Here the CDR3 DNA reads TGTGCCAGCAGGCCCAGACAGGGGGCAAGGGGCTACACCTTC. It translates to CASRPRQGARGYTF.

The chain recombines TRBV28 with TRBJ2-3; D not certain. V was cut by 8 bases and J by 1 base, with 10 bases left in between. Germline-derived CDR1 and CDR2 are MDHEN and SYDVKM. The CDR3 covers 13 residues. The CDR3 bases are TGTGCCAGCTACCTCCGCGGCACAGATACGCAGTATTTT. Its translation: CASYLRGTDTQYF.

The V gene is TRBV27, the J gene TRBJ2-7, with TRBD1 identical over 11 bases. Germline trimming cut 3 bases from V and 3 bases from J; bases unmatched to any gene: 4. Germline V gives CDR1 MNHEY, CDR2 SMNVEV (reference sequence). This CDR3 contains 15 residues. The CDR3 bases are TGTGCCAGCAGTTTCAGAGGGACAGGGGGCTACGAGCAGTACTTC. Its translation: CASSFRGTGGYEQYF.

Points on this clone: Other nucleotide sequences from this sample produce the same CDR3. This rearrangement joins TRBV19 to TRBJ2-7, with a weak D call TRBD2 (6 bases). Germline loops: CDR1 LNHDA, CDR2 SQIVND (reference sequence). Deletions cut 3 bases from V and 6 bases from J, with 15 bases between. The CDR3 runs 14 residues. The chain's CDR3 is CASSMSGVFREQYF. The DNA of the CDR3 is TGTGCCAGTAGTATGTCGGGGGTATTTCGCGAGCAGTACTTC. The complete variable domain, with remaining parts taken from reference TRBV19 and TRBJ2-7, reads DGGITQSPKYLFRKEGQNVTLSCEQNLNHDAMYWYRQDPGQGLRLIYYSQIVNDFQKGDIAEGYSVSREKKESFPLTVTSAQKNPTAFYLCASSMSGVFREQYFGPGTRLTVT.

This clone has more than one count but fewer than ten. The CDR3: CASSLGDRGGYTF. Here the CDR3 DNA reads TGTGCCAGCAGTTTAGGGGACAGGGGCGGCTACACCTTC. The J gene is TRBJ1-2, the V gene TRBV27; the match to TRBD1 covers 10 bases. Germline-derived CDR1 and CDR2 are MNHEY and SMNVEV (reference sequence). The CDR3 runs to 13 residues. J gave up 8 bases and V 2 bases, and 2 bases lay outside the gene matches.

This chain joins TRBV7-6 and TRBJ2-2, with 8 bases aligning to TRBD1. This CDR3 contains 13 residues. The ends lost 5 bases at V and 6 bases at J; junction bases unmatched: 2. Germline V gene lookup returns CDR1 SGHVS and CDR2 FNYEAQ. As DNA, the CDR3 is TGTGCCAGCAGCGGACAGGGACCCGGGGAGCTGTTTTTT. Its translation: CASSGQGPGELFF.

This clone occurred once. The chain carries TRBV7-2 and TRBJ2-3; D is perhaps TRBD2 (6 bases). Trimming stripped 1 base from V and 3 bases from J, with 11 bases between. There are 15 residues in the CDR3. Germline values: CDR1 SGHTA, CDR2 FQGNSA. The CDR3, as DNA: TGTGCCAGCAGCTTAGATGGGGGGAGTACAGATACGCAGTATTTT. This encodes CASSLDGGSTDTQYF.

The gene calls are TRBV5-1 and TRBJ1-4; D gene ambiguous. Trimming took off 5 bases at V and 0 bases at J, with 11 bases between the two ends. The CDR3 runs to 15 residues. Per germline, CDR1 SGHRS and CDR2 YFSETQ. The CDR3 DNA sequence: TGCGCCAGCAGTTGGGCCCAAGCAACTAATGAAAAACTGTTTTTT. Encoded protein: CASSWAQATNEKLFF.

The rearrangement links TRBV7-9 to TRBJ2-1; no reliable D call. This CDR3 is 14 amino acids long. Germline CDR1 reads SEHNR; CDR2 reads FQNEAQ (reference sequence). V was trimmed by 2 bases and J by 2 bases, leaving 7 bases between them. DNA of the CDR3: TGTGCCAGCAGCTTAAATGGGCCCTACAATGAGCAGTTCTTC. As protein: CASSLNGPYNEQFF.

The rearrangement links TRBV6-1 to TRBJ2-5, with 8 nucleotides matching TRBD1. TRBJ2-7 explains the end of the DNA better; the J call may be wrong. CDR1 and CDR2 from the germline V gene are MNHNS and SASEGT. The CDR3 runs to 14 residues. The CDR3 reads CASRGGTGGYEQYF. CDR3 in DNA: TGTGCCAGCAGAGGGGGGACAGGTGGCTACGAGCAGTACTTC.

In this sample, this clone turned up a few times. The chain combines TRBV9 with TRBJ1-2; D gene uncertain. With 0 bases removed from V and 4 bases from J, the gap between germline ends came to 10 bases. This CDR3 is 14 amino acids long. From germline, CDR1 is SGDLS and CDR2 YYNGEE. This chain's CDR3 is CASSVGRAFYGYTF. CDR3 sequence (DNA): TGTGCCAGCAGCGTAGGGCGGGCCTTCTATGGCTACACCTTC.

This clone has a single count. V gene TRBV13 combines with J gene TRBJ1-4; 9 nucleotides line up with TRBD1. The junction had 9 bases not matched to a gene; V was cut back by 0 bases and J by 7 bases. The CDR3 consists of 17 residues. Germline values: CDR1 PRHDT, CDR2 FYEKMQ (reference sequence). CDR3 protein: CASSLGTGGRLGEKLFF. The CDR3 DNA reads as TGTGCCAGCAGCTTAGGTACAGGGGGCCGTTTGGGTGAAAAACTGTTTTTT.

This chain uses TRBV28 with TRBJ1-4; no reliable D call. Trimming removed 4 bases from V and 5 bases from J, with 17 bases in between. CDR1 is MDHEN, CDR2 SYDVKM, per germline. CDR3 size: 16 residues. CDR3 coding DNA: TGTGCCAGCAGTTCACCCCGCGGGCCATCGAATGAAAAACTGTTTTTT. It translates to CASSSPRGPSNEKLFF. Looking up the rest from reference TRBV28 and TRBJ1-4 gives the full variable domain: DVKVTQSSRYLVKRTGEKVFLECVQDMDHENMFWYRQDPGLGLRLIYFSYDVKMKEKGDIPEGYSVSREKKERFSLILESASTNQTSMYLCASSSPRGPSNEKLFFGSGTQLSVL.

V usage is TRBV18 and J usage is TRBJ1-3; tentatively, D is TRBD1 (5 bases). The V and J ends lost 3 bases and 0 bases respectively, with 12 bases between them. Germline CDR1 reads KGHSH; CDR2 reads LQKENI. The CDR3 runs 16 residues. CDR3 amino acids: CASSPLTGDSGNTIYF. CDR3 DNA sequence: TGTGCCAGCTCACCTCTTACGGGGGACTCTGGAAACACCATATATTTT.

This clone was counted between two and nine times. The chain has TRBV4-1 and TRBJ1-3; no reliable D call. CDR1 and CDR2 from the germline V gene are MGHRA and YSYEKL. The V gene lost 0 bases and the J gene lost 1 base, with 7 bases spanning the gap. This CDR3 has 15 amino acids. The CDR3 region has the DNA TGCGCCAGCAGCCAAGATTCCGGTTCTGGAAACACCATATATTTT. As protein: CASSQDSGSGNTIYF.

This rearrangement joins TRBV10-2 to TRBJ2-7; 10 bases fit TRBD2. Trimming at V came to 4 bases and at J to 6 bases, leaving 9 bases not matched to a gene. This CDR3 comprises 15 residues. Germline V CDR1 and CDR2: WSHSY, SAAADI. The CDR3 nucleotides are TGCGCCAGCAGTGGGGGTGGAGCGGGGGGGCTCGAGCAGTACTTC. It yields the protein CASSGGGAGGLEQYF.

The chain uses TRBV19 and TRBJ1-1, with D perhaps matching TRBD1 (6 bases). Trimming took 3 bases from V and 2 from J, leaving 10 bases between them. CDR3 size: 14 residues. CDR1 and CDR2 (germline): LNHDA, SQIVND (reference sequence). CDR3 residues: CASSIRGFNTEAFF. The CDR3 nucleotides read TGTGCCAGTAGTATCAGGGGATTCAACACTGAAGCTTTCTTT.

The CDR3, as DNA: TGCGCCAGCAGCTCTCAGGGAGGGAAGTACTATGGCTACACCTTC. This codes for CASSSQGGKYYGYTF. The chain links TRBV5-1 to TRBJ1-2, with D perhaps TRBD1 (5 bases). CDR1 SGHRS and CDR2 YFSETQ come from the germline V gene. Trimming left V 3 bases short and J 3 bases short, with 15 bases between. The CDR3 consists of 15 residues.

The chain has TRBV28 and TRBJ2-1; D is undetermined. V was pared by 6 bases and J by 0 bases, with 12 bases between. The CDR3 length is 15 residues. Germline V gene data show CDR1 as MDHEN and CDR2 as SYDVKM. As DNA, the CDR3 is TGTGCCAGCAGATTCAGTTACAACTCCTACAATGAGCAGTTCTTC. It yields the protein CASRFSYNSYNEQFF.